This T cell receptor beta chain was retrieved from a study of T-cell memory formation after mild COVID-19. Study-level findings and limits: Contracting clones from day 15 to 85 had balanced CD4/CD8; later expanders favoured CD4+. Researchers could not confirm that second-wave clones peaking on day 37 targeted SARS-CoV-2.

V lost 6 bases and J lost 6, with 9 bases in between. In germline, CDR1 is MRHNA, CDR2 SNTAGT. The CDR3 spans 13 residues. About this clonotype itself: As yet, its antigen is unknown.

One entry per CDR3 protein results from TCRdb running MiXCR on the 5' RACE reads. The table includes 250,000 to 350,000 distinct CDR3 sequences, roughly a fifth detected once. The rearrangement joins TRBV6-4 to TRBJ1-6, with unresolved D. This TCR was recovered from a man between 18 and 29 years old who had mild COVID-19 (a few samples of this study predate the infection). Cell type and time point are not known. Sequenced: PBMCs or a T cell subset sorted from them (not recorded which). The CDR3 DNA reads as TGTGCCAGCAGCCCCGGATTTAATTCACCCCTCCACTTT. This translates into CASSPGFNSPLHF.